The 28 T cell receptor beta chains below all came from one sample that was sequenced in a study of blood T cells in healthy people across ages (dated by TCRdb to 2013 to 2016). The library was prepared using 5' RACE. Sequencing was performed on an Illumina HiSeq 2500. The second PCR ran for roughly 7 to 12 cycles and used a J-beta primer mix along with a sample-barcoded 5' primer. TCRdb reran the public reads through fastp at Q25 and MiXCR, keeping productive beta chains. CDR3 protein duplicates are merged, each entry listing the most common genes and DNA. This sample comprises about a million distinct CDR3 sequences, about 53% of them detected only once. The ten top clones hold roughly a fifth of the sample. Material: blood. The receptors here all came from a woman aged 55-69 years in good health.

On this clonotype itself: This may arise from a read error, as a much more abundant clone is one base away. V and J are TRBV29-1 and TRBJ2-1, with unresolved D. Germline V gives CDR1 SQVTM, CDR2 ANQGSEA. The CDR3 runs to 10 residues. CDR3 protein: CNVVSPRQFF. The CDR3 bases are TGCAACGTTGTTAGTCCTCGGCAGTTCTTC.

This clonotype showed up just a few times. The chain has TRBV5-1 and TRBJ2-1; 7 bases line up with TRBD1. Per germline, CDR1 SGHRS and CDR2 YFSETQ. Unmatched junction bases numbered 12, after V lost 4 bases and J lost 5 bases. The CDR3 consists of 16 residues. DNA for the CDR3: TGCGCCAGCAGCCAGGTGACCGGGACAGCAAACAATGAGCAGTTCTTC. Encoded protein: CASSQVTGTANNEQFF.

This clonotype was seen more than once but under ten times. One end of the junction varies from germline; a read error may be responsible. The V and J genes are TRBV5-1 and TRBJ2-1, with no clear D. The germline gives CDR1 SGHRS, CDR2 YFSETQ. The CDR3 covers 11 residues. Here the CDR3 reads CASSQVDEQFF. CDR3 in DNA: TGTGCCAGCAGTCAAGTCGATGAGCAGTTCTTC.

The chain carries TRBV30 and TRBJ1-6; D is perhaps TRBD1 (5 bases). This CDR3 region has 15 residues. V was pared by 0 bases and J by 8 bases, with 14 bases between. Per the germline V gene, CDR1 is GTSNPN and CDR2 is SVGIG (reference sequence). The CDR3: CAWSVRTRKDSPLHF. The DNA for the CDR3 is TGTGCCTGGAGTGTCCGGACACGTAAGGATTCACCCCTCCACTTT.

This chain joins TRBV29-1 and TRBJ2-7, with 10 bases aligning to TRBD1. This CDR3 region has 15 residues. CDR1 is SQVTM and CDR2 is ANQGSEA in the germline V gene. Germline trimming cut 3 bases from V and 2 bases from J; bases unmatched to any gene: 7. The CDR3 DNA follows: TGCAGCGTTGACGTGACAGGGGGCCACCCCTACGAGCAGTACTTC. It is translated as CSVDVTGGHPYEQYF.

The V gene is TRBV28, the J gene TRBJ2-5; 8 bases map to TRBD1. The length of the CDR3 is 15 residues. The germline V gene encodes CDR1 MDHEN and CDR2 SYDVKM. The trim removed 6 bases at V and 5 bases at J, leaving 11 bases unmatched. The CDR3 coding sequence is TGTGCCAGCAGACCCCTAGGACAGGGAGTTGAGACCCAGTACTTC. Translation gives CASRPLGQGVETQYF.

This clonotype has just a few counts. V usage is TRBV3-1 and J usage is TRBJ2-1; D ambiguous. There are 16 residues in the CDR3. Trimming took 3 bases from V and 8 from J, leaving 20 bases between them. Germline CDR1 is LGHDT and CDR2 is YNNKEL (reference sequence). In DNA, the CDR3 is TGTGCCAGCAGCCATGGCGAGTTAGTCTGGTTGGATGAGCAGTTCTTC. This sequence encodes CASSHGELVWLDEQFF.

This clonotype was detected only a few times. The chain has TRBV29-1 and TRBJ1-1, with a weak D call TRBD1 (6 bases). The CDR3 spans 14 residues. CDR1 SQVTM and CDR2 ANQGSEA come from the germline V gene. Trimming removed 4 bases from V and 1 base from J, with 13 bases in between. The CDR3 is CSVVGGTSNTEAFF. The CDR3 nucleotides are TGCAGCGTTGTGGGGGGGACATCGAACACTGAAGCTTTCTTT.

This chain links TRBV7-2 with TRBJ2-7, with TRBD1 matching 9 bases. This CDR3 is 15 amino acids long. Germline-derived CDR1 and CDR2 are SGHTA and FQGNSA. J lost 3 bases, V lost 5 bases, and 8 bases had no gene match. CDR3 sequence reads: CASSDTGQGFYEQYF. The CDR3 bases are TGTGCCAGCAGCGACACGGGACAGGGTTTCTACGAGCAGTACTTC.

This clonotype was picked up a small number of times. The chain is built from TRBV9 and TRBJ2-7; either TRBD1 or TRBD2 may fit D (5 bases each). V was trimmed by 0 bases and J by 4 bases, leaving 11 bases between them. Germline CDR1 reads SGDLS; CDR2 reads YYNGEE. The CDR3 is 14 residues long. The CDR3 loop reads CASSVVGESYEQYF. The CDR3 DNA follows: TGTGCCAGCAGCGTAGTAGGGGAGTCTTACGAGCAGTACTTC.

CDR3 sequence (DNA): TGTGCCAGCAGCATAGGGCGACTAGCGGGAAACAATGAGCAGTACTTC. Amino acid sequence: CASSIGRLAGNNEQYF. The chain has TRBV7-3 and TRBJ2-1; 11 bases line up with TRBD2. The DNA end favors TRBJ2-7, so the J call may be wrong. Germline V CDR1 and CDR2: SGHTA, FQGTGA. This CDR3 is 16 amino acids long.

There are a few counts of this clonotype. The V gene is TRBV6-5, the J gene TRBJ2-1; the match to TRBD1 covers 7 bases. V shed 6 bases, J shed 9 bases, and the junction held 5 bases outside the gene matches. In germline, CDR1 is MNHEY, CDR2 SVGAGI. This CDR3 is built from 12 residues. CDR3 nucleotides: TGTGCCAGCAGCACAGGGGTCAGTGAGCAGTTCTTC. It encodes CASSTGVSEQFF.

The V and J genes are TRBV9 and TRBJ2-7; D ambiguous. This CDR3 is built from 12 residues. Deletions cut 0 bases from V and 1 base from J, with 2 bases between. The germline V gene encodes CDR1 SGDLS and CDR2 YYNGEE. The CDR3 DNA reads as TGTGCCAGCAGCGTAGTATCCTACGAGCAGTACTTC. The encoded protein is CASSVVSYEQYF.

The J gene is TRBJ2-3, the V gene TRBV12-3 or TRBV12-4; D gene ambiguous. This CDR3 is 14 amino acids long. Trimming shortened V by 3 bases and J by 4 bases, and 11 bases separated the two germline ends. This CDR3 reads CASSLLSGPDTQYF. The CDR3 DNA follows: TGTGCCAGCAGTTTGCTGTCCGGGCCAGATACGCAGTATTTT.

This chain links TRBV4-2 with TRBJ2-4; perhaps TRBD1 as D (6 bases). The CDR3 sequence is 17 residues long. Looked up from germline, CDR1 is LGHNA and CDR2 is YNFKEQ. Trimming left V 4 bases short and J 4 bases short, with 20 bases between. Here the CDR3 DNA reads TGTGCCAGCAGCCGGATACTACAGGGAATGTCTAAAAACATTCAGTACTTC. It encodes CASSRILQGMSKNIQYF.

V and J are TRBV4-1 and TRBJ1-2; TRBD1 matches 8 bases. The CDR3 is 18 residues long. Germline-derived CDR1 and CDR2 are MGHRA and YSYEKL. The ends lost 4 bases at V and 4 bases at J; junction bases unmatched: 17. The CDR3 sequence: CASSPVGTGDGAVYGYTF. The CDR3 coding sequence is TGCGCCAGCAGCCCCGTCGGGACAGGTGACGGGGCGGTCTATGGCTACACCTTC.

The CDR3: CASSPDQLNTDTQYF. CDR3 nucleotides: TGTGCCAGCTCACCCGACCAGCTTAACACAGATACGCAGTATTTT. The gene calls are TRBV18 and TRBJ2-3, with D uncertain. The CDR3 runs to 15 residues. V was shortened by 3 bases and J by 2 bases, with 12 bases between the two germline ends. Germline CDR1 is KGHSH and CDR2 is LQKENI.

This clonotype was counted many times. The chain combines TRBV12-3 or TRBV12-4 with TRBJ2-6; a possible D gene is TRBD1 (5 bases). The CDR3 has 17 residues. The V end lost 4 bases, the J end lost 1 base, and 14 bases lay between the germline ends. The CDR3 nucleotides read TGTGCCAGCAGTTCCCAGGGTGGTGGGTCTGGGGCCAACGTCCTGACTTTC. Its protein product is CASSSQGGGSGANVLTF.

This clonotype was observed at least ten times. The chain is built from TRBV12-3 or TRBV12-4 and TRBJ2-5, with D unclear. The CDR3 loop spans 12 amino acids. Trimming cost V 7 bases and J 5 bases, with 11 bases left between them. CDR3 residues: CASTLGRETQYF. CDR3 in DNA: TGTGCCAGCACCCTGGGTCGGGAGACCCAGTACTTC.

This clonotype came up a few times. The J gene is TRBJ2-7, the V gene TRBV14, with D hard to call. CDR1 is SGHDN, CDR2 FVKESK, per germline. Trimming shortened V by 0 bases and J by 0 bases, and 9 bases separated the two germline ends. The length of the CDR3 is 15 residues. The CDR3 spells CASSQDGLSSYEQYF. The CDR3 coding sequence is TGTGCCAGCAGCCAAGATGGCTTATCCTCCTACGAGCAGTACTTC.

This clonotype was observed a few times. The CDR3 DNA reads as TGTGCCAGCTCACCCCGGGACGGAGGCTACACCTTC. It yields the protein CASSPRDGGYTF. This chain joins TRBV18 and TRBJ1-2, with TRBD1 as a possible D gene (5 bases). Deletions cut 3 bases from V and 8 bases from J, with 10 bases between. The germline V gene encodes CDR1 KGHSH and CDR2 LQKENI. The CDR3 is 12 residues long.

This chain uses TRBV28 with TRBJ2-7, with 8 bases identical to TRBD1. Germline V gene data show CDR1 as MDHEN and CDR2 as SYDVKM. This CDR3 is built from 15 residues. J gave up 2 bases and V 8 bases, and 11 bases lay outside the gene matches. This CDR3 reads CASQQGTGRTYEQYF. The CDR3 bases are TGTGCCAGCCAGCAGGGGACAGGTCGAACCTACGAGCAGTACTTC.

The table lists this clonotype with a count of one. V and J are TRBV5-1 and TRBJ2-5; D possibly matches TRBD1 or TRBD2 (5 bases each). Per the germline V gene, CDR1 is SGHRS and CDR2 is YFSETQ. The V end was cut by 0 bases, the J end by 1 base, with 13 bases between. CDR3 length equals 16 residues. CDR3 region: CASSLGDGRTQETQYF. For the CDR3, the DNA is TGCGCCAGCAGCTTGGGGGACGGAAGAACCCAAGAGACCCAGTACTTC.

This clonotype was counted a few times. The CDR3 loop is CASSQDGLQGYGGETQYF. The CDR3 DNA reads TGCGCCAGCAGCCAAGACGGCCTCCAGGGTTATGGGGGAGAGACCCAGTACTTC. The V gene is TRBV4-3, the J gene TRBJ2-5; D tentatively reads TRBD1 or TRBD2 (5 bases each). CDR3 size: 18 residues. The V gene's germline CDR1 is LGHNA and CDR2 YSLEER. The germline V and J ends were trimmed by 0 bases and 4 bases, with 21 bases remaining between them.

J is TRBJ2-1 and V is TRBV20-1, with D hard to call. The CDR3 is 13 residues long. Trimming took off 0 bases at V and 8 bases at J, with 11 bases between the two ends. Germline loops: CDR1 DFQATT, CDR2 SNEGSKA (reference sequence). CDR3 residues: CSARDSSGYEQFF. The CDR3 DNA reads TGCAGTGCTAGAGATTCATCGGGCTATGAGCAGTTCTTC.

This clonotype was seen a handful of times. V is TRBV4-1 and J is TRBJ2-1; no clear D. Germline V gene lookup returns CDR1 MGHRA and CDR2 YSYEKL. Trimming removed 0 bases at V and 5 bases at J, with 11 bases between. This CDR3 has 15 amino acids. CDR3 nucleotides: TGCGCCAGCAGCCAAGATTTTTTTGCCCACAATGAGCAGTTCTTC. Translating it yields CASSQDFFAHNEQFF.

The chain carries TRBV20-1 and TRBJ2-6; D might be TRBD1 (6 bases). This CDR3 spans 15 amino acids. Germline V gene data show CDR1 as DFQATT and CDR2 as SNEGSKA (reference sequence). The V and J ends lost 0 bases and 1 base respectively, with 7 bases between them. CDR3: CSARDTGSGANVLTF. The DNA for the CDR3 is TGCAGTGCTAGAGACACAGGGTCTGGGGCCAACGTCCTGACTTTC.

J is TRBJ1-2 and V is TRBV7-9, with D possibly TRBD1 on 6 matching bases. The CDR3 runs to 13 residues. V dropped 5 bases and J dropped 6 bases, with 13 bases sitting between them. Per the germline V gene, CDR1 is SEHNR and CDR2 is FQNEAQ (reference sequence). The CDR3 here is CASSLTGFDGYTF. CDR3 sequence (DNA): TGTGCCAGCAGCCTTACAGGGTTTGATGGCTACACCTTC.